Presented here are 17 T cell receptor beta chains from one specimen sequenced in a study of neurological immune-mediated disorders. TCRdb analysed the 5' RACE reads with MiXCR anew, one entry per CDR3 protein. The sample records roughly 4,100 distinct CDR3 sequences, 32% being singletons. The material sequenced was CD8+ T cells from blood. These receptors came from a middle-aged man with HTLV-1-associated myelopathy (HAM/TSP).

By sample share, this clonotype is medium-sized (0.01 to 0.1%). The chain carries TRBV20-1 and TRBJ2-1; 8 nucleotides match TRBD1. The trim removed 0 bases at V and 8 bases at J, leaving 9 bases unmatched. Germline CDR1 reads DFQATT; CDR2 reads SNEGSKA (reference sequence). The CDR3 covers 15 residues. The CDR3 protein is CSARDLTGAAHEQFF. The CDR3 DNA reads TGCAGTGCTAGAGACTTGACAGGGGCGGCCCATGAGCAGTTCTTC.

This clonotype was detected many times. The gene calls are TRBV20-1 and TRBJ1-1; 11 bases are shared with TRBD1. Germline V lookup: CDR1 DFQATT, CDR2 SNEGSKA (reference sequence). The junction had 11 bases not matched to a gene; V was cut back by 4 bases and J by 7 bases. The CDR3 extends over 15 amino acids. CDR3: CSAITGQGAFGEAFF. The CDR3, as DNA: TGCAGTGCTATTACTGGACAGGGGGCATTCGGTGAAGCTTTCTTT.

This clonotype is medium-sized in the sample. The V call is TRBV2, the J call TRBJ2-1; 10 bases fit TRBD2. The trim removed 8 bases at V and 2 bases at J, leaving 6 bases unmatched. This CDR3 spans 15 amino acids. The germline V gene encodes CDR1 SNHLY and CDR2 FYNNEI. The CDR3 DNA sequence: TGTGCCAGCTGGACCCTAGCGGGGGCCTACAATGAGCAGTTCTTC. It encodes CASWTLAGAYNEQFF.

This clonotype was recorded at least ten times. The V gene is TRBV27, the J gene TRBJ1-1; the D is unclear. Germline V gives CDR1 MNHEY, CDR2 SMNVEV (reference sequence). This CDR3 is built from 14 residues. The CDR3, as DNA: TGTCTCTCATCGACAAGTGGGATGAACACTGAAGCTTTCTTT. Translating gives CLSSTSGMNTEAFF.

At least ten counts were recorded for this clonotype. The V call is TRBV12-3 or TRBV12-4, the J call TRBJ2-5, with D possibly being TRBD2 (5 bases). The CDR3 has 17 residues. The V gene lost 2 bases and the J gene lost 3 bases, with 19 bases spanning the gap. The CDR3 DNA is TGTGCCAGCAGTTTATCGTCGGGATCCGAACCCGAAGAGACCCAGTACTTC. It is translated as CASSLSSGSEPEETQYF.

V is TRBV29-1 and J is TRBJ2-5, with 7 bases fitting TRBD2. Germline CDR1 SQVTM, CDR2 ANQGSEA. V shed 1 base, J shed 1 base, and the junction held 9 bases outside the gene matches. CDR3 length equals 16 residues. The CDR3 reads CSVEGSGREPQETQYF. DNA for the CDR3: TGCAGCGTTGAAGGCTCGGGGCGGGAGCCCCAAGAGACCCAGTACTTC.

This clonotype has a count of ten or more. The genes are TRBV7-2 and TRBJ2-7, with D unresolved. Trimming cost V 5 bases and J 6 bases, with 8 bases left between them. There are 11 residues in the CDR3. Germline V gene sequence: CDR1 SGHTA, CDR2 FQGNSA. CDR3 bases: TGTGCCAGCAGCGAAGGGCGCGAGCAGTACTTC. Amino acid sequence: CASSEGREQYF.

This clonotype was recorded at least ten times. V and J are TRBV4-2 and TRBJ2-2, with D possibly TRBD2 on 5 matching bases. The V gene lost 0 bases and the J gene lost 0 bases, with 11 bases spanning the gap. The CDR3 is 17 amino acids. Germline CDR1 is LGHNA and CDR2 is YNFKEQ. The CDR3 nucleotides read TGTGCCAGCAGCCAAGATCCCCTAGCCTCGAACACCGGGGAGCTGTTTTTT. Amino acids: CASSQDPLASNTGELFF.

This clonotype counts as medium-sized. This sequence joins TRBV7-9 and TRBJ2-2; TRBD2 matches at 7 bases. Germline V gene data show CDR1 as SEHNR and CDR2 as FQNEAQ (reference sequence). Germline trimming cut 2 bases from V and 4 bases from J; bases unmatched to any gene: 10. The CDR3 is 17 residues long. The CDR3 is CASSLFAREGRTGELFF. CDR3 nucleotides: TGTGCCAGCAGCTTATTTGCGAGGGAGGGCCGCACCGGGGAGCTGTTTTTT.

This clonotype was seen many times. J is TRBJ2-5 and V is TRBV7-9; the match to TRBD2 covers 7 bases. Per the germline V gene, CDR1 is SEHNR and CDR2 is FQNEAQ (reference sequence). The CDR3 length is 18 residues. V shed 7 bases and J 1 base; nucleotides not matched to a gene: 18. The CDR3: CASNPFGREIASQETQYF. The DNA for the CDR3 is TGTGCCAGCAATCCCTTCGGGCGGGAGATCGCCTCCCAAGAGACCCAGTACTTC.

This clonotype has at least ten counts. This rearrangement joins TRBV6-2 or TRBV6-3 to TRBJ1-1; D gene uncertain. V was trimmed by 2 bases and J by 1 base, leaving 5 bases between them. The CDR3 loop spans 13 amino acids. Germline CDR1 and CDR2: MNHEY and SVGEGT. CDR3 coding DNA: TGTGCCAGCAGTTACGCGGAGAACACTGAAGCTTTCTTT. It translates to CASSYAENTEAFF.

The chain couples TRBV7-8 to TRBJ2-2; D is perhaps TRBD2 (6 bases). Trimming left V 0 bases short and J 6 bases short, with 11 bases between. The CDR3 covers 15 residues. Looked up from germline, CDR1 is SGHVS and CDR2 is FQNEAQ. The CDR3 spells CASSLAAAGPGELFF. The CDR3, as DNA: TGTGCCAGCAGCTTAGCAGCAGCGGGCCCCGGGGAGCTGTTTTTT.

In its sample, this clonotype was seen once. This chain joins TRBV29-1 and TRBJ2-1; D is uncertain. The CDR3 covers 11 residues. V lost 3 bases and J 4 bases, leaving 4 bases between the germline ends. Germline loops: CDR1 SQVTM, CDR2 ANQGSEA. CDR3 coding DNA: TGCAGCGTTGAGGAATACAATGAGCAGTTCTTC. Protein sequence: CSVEEYNEQFF.

Ten or more counts support this clonotype. The chain is built from TRBV7-6 and TRBJ2-7, with D possibly being TRBD1 or TRBD2 (5 bases each). Looked up from germline, CDR1 is SGHVS and CDR2 is FNYEAQ. V was trimmed by 1 base and J by 1 base, leaving 14 bases between them. This CDR3 comprises 16 residues. This CDR3 is CASSLDLGDGSYEQYF. DNA for the CDR3: TGTGCCAGCAGCTTAGATCTGGGGGACGGATCCTACGAGCAGTACTTC.

As concerns this clonotype: An end of the junction differs from the germline gene, which may be a read error. The chain recombines TRBV7-9 with TRBJ2-5; D is possibly TRBD1 (6 bases). The CDR3 has 14 amino acids. Germline V CDR1 and CDR2: SEHNR, FQNEAQ (reference sequence). Here the CDR3 reads CTSSSGTNQETQYF. As DNA, the CDR3 is TGTACCAGCAGCTCGGGGACAAATCAAGAGACCCAGTATTTC.

V usage is TRBV20-1 and J usage is TRBJ2-5; D may be TRBD1 (7 bases). Germline V gene lookup returns CDR1 DFQATT and CDR2 SNEGSKA (reference sequence). The CDR3 is made up of 15 amino acids. V was cut by 0 bases and J by 5 bases, with 16 bases left in between. CDR3 in DNA: TGCAGTGCTAGAGAAGCGGGTAGGGGGCGGGAGACCCAGTACTTC. This codes for CSAREAGRGRETQYF.

This chain uses TRBV20-1 with TRBJ1-5, with 7 bases identical to TRBD1. Germline V lookup: CDR1 DFQATT, CDR2 SNEGSKA (reference sequence). J lost 4 bases, V lost 0 bases, and 9 bases had no gene match. The CDR3 loop spans 16 amino acids. In DNA, the CDR3 is TGCAGTGCTAGAGATCTAGACAGGGCCGGAAATCAGCCCCAGCATTTT. This gives the protein CSARDLDRAGNQPQHF.